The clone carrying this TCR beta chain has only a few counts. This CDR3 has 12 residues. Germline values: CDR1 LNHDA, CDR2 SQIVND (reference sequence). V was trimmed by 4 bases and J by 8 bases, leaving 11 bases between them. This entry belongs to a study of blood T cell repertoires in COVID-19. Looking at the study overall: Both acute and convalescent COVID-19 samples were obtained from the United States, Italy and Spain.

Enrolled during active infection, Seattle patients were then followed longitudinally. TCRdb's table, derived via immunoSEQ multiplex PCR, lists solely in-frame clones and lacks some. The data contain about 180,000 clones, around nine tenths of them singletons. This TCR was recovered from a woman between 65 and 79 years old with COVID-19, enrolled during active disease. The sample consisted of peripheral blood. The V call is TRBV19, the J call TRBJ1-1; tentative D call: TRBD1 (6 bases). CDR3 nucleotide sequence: TGTGCCAGTAGTAACTACAGGGAGGAAGCTTTCTTT. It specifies CASSNYREEAFF.